This T cell receptor (beta chain) is drawn from a study of cytomegalovirus exposure and HLA in healthy donors. Vbeta (60) and Jbeta (13) primers were used in the PCR. This table comes from immunoSEQ multiplex PCR, and its TCRdb copy is limited to in-frame clones, with some not included. This sample's table reports around 100,000 clones. This CDR3 has 14 residues. Trimming stripped 6 bases from V and 9 bases from J, with 17 bases between. Germline lookup yields CDR1 MNHNS and CDR2 SASEGT. The receptor was derived from a man aged 25 to 40 in good health and CMV-seronegative. The genes are TRBV6-1 and TRBJ1-4, with D unclear. The material sequenced was PBMCs. Here the CDR3 DNA reads TGTGCCAGCAGCCGCTCCGAGCCGTATAAAAAACTGTTTTTT. Protein sequence: CASSRSEPYKKLFF.